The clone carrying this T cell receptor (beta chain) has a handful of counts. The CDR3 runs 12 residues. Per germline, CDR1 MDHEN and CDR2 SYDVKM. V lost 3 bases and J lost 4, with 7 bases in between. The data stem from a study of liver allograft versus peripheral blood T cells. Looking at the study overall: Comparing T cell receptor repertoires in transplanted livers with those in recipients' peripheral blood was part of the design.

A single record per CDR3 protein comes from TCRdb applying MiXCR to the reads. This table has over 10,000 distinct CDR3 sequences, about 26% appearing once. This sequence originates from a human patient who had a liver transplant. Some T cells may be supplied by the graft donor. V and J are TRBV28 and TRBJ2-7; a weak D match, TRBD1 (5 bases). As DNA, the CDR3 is TGTGCCAGCAGTTTGGGGCTGTACGAGCAGTACTTC. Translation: CASSLGLYEQYF.